This record looks at one T cell receptor (beta chain) sequence and its context. Its specificity is unknown. The data derive from a study of shared clonotypes between healthy human individuals. At the level of the study: Three CD4 naive, three CD4 memory, two CD8 naive and one CD8 memory plate were used per donor. General study points: Generally, estimated richness proved larger in naive subsets than it did in memory subsets.

The CDR3 is made up of 16 amino acids. Germline CDR1 reads MNHEY; CDR2 reads SVGAGI. Germline trimming cut 4 bases from V and 7 bases from J; bases unmatched to any gene: 6. Libraries were prepared by immunoSEQ multiplex PCR; TCRdb keeps only in-frame clonotypes and omits some of them. The table shows some 2,100,000 clones, with under 97% occurring only once. Adults of Caucasian background living in Nashville, Tennessee made up all donors. This rearrangement joins TRBV6-5 to TRBJ2-1, with 14 bases identical to TRBD2. This clonotype was sampled from a man younger than 35 in good health. Sequencing was carried out using naive CD4+ T cells sorted from blood. Subset reported: CD45RA+ positively selected. CDR3 coding DNA: TGTGCCAGCAGTTTAGACTGGACTAGCGGGGGGAATGAGCAGTTCTTC. Its protein is CASSLDWTSGGNEQFF.